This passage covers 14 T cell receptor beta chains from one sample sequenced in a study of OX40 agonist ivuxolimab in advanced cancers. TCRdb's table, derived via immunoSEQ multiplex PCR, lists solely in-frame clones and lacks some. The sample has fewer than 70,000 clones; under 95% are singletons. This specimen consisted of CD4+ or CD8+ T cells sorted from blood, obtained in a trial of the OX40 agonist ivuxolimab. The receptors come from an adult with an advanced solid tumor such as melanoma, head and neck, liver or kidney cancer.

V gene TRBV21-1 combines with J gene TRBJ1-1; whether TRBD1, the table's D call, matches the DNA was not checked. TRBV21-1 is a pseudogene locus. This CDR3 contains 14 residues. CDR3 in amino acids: CASSSPGFGTEAFF. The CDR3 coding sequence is TGTGCCAGCAGCTCCCCAGGGTTTGGGACTGAAGCTTTCTTT.

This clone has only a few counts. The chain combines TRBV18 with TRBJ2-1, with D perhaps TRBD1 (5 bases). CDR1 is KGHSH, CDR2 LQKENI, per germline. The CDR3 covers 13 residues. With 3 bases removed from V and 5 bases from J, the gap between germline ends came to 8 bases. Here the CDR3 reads CASSPVQDNEQFF. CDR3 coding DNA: TGTGCCAGCTCACCTGTACAGGACAATGAGCAGTTCTTC.

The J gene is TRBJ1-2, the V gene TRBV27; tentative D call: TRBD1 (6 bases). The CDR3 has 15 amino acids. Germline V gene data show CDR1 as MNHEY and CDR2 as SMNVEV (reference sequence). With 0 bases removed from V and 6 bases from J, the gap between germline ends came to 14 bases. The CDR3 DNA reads TGTGCCAGCAGTTTATCCTCGGACAGACCAAATGGCTACACCTTC. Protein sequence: CASSLSSDRPNGYTF.

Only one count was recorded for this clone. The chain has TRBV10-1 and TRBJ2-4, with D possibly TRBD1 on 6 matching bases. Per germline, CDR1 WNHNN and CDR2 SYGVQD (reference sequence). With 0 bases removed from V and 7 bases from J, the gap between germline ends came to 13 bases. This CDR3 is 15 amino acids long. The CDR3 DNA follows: TGCGCCAGCAGTGAGTCGGGATATGGGGGCAACATTCAGTACTTC. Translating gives CASSESGYGGNIQYF.

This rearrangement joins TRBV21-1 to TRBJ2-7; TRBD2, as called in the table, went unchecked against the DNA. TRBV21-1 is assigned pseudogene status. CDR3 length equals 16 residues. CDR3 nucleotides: TGTGCCAGCACCCGGACCCCGGGTGGACTAAACTACGAGCAGTACTTC. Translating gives CASTRTPGGLNYEQYF.

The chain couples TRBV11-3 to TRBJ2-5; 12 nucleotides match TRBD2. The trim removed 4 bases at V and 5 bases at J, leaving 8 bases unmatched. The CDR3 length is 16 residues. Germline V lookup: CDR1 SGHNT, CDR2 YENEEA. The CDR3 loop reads CASSSTSGRRDETQYF. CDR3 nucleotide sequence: TGTGCCAGCAGCTCGACTAGCGGGAGACGGGATGAGACCCAGTACTTC.

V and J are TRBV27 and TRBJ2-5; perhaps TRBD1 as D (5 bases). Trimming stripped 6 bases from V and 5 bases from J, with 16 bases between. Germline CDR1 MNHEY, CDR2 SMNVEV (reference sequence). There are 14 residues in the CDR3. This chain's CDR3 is CASRTIGPGETQYF. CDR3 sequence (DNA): TGTGCCAGCAGGACAATCGGGCCAGGGGAGACCCAGTACTTC.

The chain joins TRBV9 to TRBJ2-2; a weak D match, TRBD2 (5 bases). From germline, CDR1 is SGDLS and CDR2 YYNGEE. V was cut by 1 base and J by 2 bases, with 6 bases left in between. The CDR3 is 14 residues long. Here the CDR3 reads CASSVLANTGELFF. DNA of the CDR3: TGTGCCAGCAGCGTACTAGCCAACACCGGGGAGCTGTTTTTT.

CDR3 DNA: TGTGCCCTTGGGGGCGGGAGGGGGGCAGATACGCAGTATTTT. The encoded protein is CALGGGRGADTQYF. V usage is TRBV6-1 and J usage is TRBJ2-3; 9 bases line up with TRBD2. The CDR3 covers 14 residues. J was trimmed by 4 bases and V by 11 bases; bases with no gene match: 10. CDR1 is MNHNS and CDR2 is SASEGT in the germline V gene.

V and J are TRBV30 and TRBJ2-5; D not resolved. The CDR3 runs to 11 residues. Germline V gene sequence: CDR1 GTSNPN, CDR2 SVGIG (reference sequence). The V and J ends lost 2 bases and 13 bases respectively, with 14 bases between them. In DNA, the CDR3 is TGTGCCTGGAGTAGATCGAGGTCATCGTACTTC. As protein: CAWSRSRSSYF.

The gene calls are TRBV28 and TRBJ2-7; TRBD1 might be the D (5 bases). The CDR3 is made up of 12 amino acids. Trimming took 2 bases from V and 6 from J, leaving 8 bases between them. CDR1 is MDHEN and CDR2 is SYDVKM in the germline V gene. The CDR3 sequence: CASSLEDTEQYF. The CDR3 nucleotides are TGTGCCAGCAGTTTAGAGGACACCGAGCAGTACTTC.

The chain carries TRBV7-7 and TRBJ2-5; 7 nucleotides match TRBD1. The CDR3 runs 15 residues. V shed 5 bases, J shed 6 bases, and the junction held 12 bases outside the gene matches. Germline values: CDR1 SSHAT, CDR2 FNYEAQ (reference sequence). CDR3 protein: CASSPGQPQAQTQYF. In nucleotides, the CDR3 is TGTGCCAGCAGCCCGGGACAGCCCCAAGCTCAGACCCAGTACTTC.

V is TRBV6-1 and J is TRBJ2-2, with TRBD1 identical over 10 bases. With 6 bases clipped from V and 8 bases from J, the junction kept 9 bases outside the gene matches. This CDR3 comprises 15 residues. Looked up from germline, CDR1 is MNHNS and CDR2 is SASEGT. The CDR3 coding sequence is TGTGCCAGCAGAACCGGGACAGGGGCTGGAGGGGAGCTGTTTTTT. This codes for CASRTGTGAGGELFF.

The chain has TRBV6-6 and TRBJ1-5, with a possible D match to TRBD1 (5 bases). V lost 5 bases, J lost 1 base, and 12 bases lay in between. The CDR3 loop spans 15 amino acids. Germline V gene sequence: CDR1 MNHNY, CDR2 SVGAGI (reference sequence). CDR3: CASSRGDPSNQPQHF. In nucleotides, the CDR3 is TGTGCCAGCAGTAGAGGGGACCCGAGCAATCAGCCCCAGCATTTT.